This TCR beta chain was captured in a study of T cell responses to AZD1222 COVID-19 vaccine. This CDR3 contains 14 residues. Trimming removed 0 bases from V and 1 base from J, with 7 bases in between. Germline-derived CDR1 and CDR2 are SGHRS and YFSETQ. Profiling relied on immunoSEQ multiplex PCR, and the TCRdb table lists in-frame clones only, not all of them. The sample has about 200,000 clones, approximately 90% seen once. Sequenced here: peripheral blood, sampled 28 days after the second AZD1222 dose. This clonotype was sampled from an adult who received the AZD1222 COVID-19 vaccine. This sequence joins TRBV5-1 and TRBJ1-1, with unresolved D. CDR3 protein: CASSLGETNTEAFF. CDR3 nucleotides: TGCGCCAGCAGCTTGGGAGAGACGAACACTGAAGCTTTCTTT.